The source of this T cell receptor beta chain is a study of CD8+CD57+ T cells in acquired aplastic anemia. Study findings and constraints: Patients showed no significant difference from controls in CD8+ Simpson's diversity.

Individuals selected for sequencing had exhibited CD8+CD57+ cell expansion on flow cytometry. None of the patients had been given any therapy when their blood was sampled. Genomic DNA, the template, was used for profiling of the TCR beta VDJ and CDR3. TCRdb recomputed calls from the reads with MiXCR, one row per CDR3 protein. The sample holds approximately 180,000 distinct CDR3 sequences; approximately 48% are singletons and the top ten take around 1.8%. The CDR3 loop spans 14 amino acids. Germline lookup yields CDR1 KGHDR and CDR2 SFDVKD. J was trimmed by 3 bases and V by 6 bases; bases with no gene match: 4. In the case of this clonotype: The antigen remains undetermined.

The chain carries TRBV24-1 and TRBJ2-7; 10 bases line up with TRBD2. Sequencing input: sorted CD4+, CD8+, or CD8+CD57+ T cells (not recorded which) from PBMCs. The sequence came from a human donor with aplastic anemia. CDR3 sequence: CATSPSGSSYEQYF. The CDR3 nucleotides read TGTGCCACCAGTCCTAGCGGGAGTAGCTACGAGCAGTACTTC.